A selection of T cell receptor beta chains follows, all from one sample in a study of T-cell reconstitution after alpha-beta-depleted transplantation in children. TCRdb redid the calling of the PCR reads with MiXCR, one entry per CDR3 protein. This table holds roughly 400,000 distinct CDR3 sequences, approximately 20% found once. Sample: PBMCs from the stem cell graft donor, taken from the stem cell graft. The origin of the receptors is a human donor who donated a stem cell graft to a child with acute myeloid leukemia. Each CDR3 is given with its conserved first and last residue. Fields, in order: J gene, CDR3 length, V gene, D gene, clone size, CDR3 DNA, CDR3 protein. A D gene is named only where the DNA matches it firmly. A row's size may be missing; if present it is once, few, many or a size class.

J: TRBJ1-5
length: 12
V: TRBV12-3/TRBV12-4
D: NA
size: many
DNA: TGTGCCAGCAGTTACAGTGGGCAGCCCCAGCATTTT
CDR3: CASSYSGQPQHF

J: TRBJ2-7
length: 13
V: TRBV29-1
D: TRBD1
size: many
DNA: TGCAGCGGGACAGGGGTGTCCTCCTACGAGCAGTACTTC
CDR3: CSGTGVSSYEQYF

J: TRBJ2-1
length: 15
V: TRBV25-1
D: NA
size: NA
DNA: TGTGCCAGCAGTGGCGGGACCCTAGGGGTTGCTGAGCAGTTCTTC
CDR3: CASSGGTLGVAEQFF

J: TRBJ2-7
length: 20
V: TRBV25-1
D: TRBD2
size: few
DNA: TGTGCCAGCAGTGCCCCGGGGGGAGACCCTACGTGGACACGTTACTACGAGCAGTACTTC
CDR3: CASSAPGGDPTWTRYYEQYF

J: TRBJ2-2
length: 13
V: TRBV4-3
D: NA
size: NA
DNA: TGCGCCAGCAGCCAAGAGTTCGGCGGGGAGCTGTTTTTT
CDR3: CASSQEFGGELFF

J: TRBJ2-1
length: 16
V: TRBV24-1
D: NA
size: many
DNA: TGTGCCACCAGTGACCCGATGGGATCCTCCTACAATGAGCAGTTCTTC
CDR3: CATSDPMGSSYNEQFF

J: TRBJ2-2
length: 13
V: TRBV20-1
D: NA
size: few
DNA: TGCAGTGCGAGACAAGCTAACACCGGGGAGCTGTTTTTT
CDR3: CSARQANTGELFF

J: TRBJ2-7
length: 15
V: TRBV20-1
D: TRBD1
size: few
DNA: TGCAGTGCTAGAGGCGGGACAGGGGATTCCTACGAGCAGTACTTC
CDR3: CSARGGTGDSYEQYF

J: TRBJ2-1
length: 16
V: TRBV7-9
D: NA
size: NA
DNA: TGTGCCAGCAGCAACAACCTGGCGGGTACCTACAATGAGCAGTTCTTC
CDR3: CASSNNLAGTYNEQFF

J: TRBJ2-3
length: 17
V: TRBV12-3/TRBV12-4
D: NA
size: few
DNA: TGTGCCAGCAGTTATGGCGGCATCCTCCCCCACACAGATACGCAGTATTTT
CDR3: CASSYGGILPHTDTQYF

J: TRBJ2-1
length: 16
V: TRBV2
D: NA
size: few
DNA: TGTGCCAGCAGTGAAGTTGGTTGGGGGCCCTACAATGAGCAGTTCTTC
CDR3: CASSEVGWGPYNEQFF

J: TRBJ1-2
length: 14
V: TRBV7-2
D: NA
size: NA
DNA: TGTGCCAGCAGCTTAGATGGGAATTCAGGTGGCTACACCTTC
CDR3: CASSLDGNSGGYTF

J: TRBJ2-1
length: 16
V: TRBV11-2
D: TRBD2
size: NA
DNA: TGTGCCAGCAGCTCACGCCTGGGGGGGTTCTACAATGAGCAGTTCTTC
CDR3: CASSSRLGGFYNEQFF

J: TRBJ2-7
length: 15
V: TRBV6-8
D: NA
size: few
DNA: TGTGCCAGCCCACTAACCTCTCTCACCTACTACGAGCAGTACTTC
CDR3: CASPLTSLTYYEQYF

J: TRBJ2-1
length: 10
V: TRBV29-1
D: NA
size: many
DNA: TGCAGCGTTGGTTGGGATGAGCAGTTCTTC
CDR3: CSVGWDEQFF

J: TRBJ2-3
length: 16
V: TRBV7-8
D: TRBD2
size: NA
DNA: TGTGCCAGCAGCTTAGACCCGGGACTAGCGAAAGATACGCAGTATTTT
CDR3: CASSLDPGLAKDTQYF

J: TRBJ2-7
length: 11
V: TRBV2
D: NA
size: NA
DNA: TGTGCCAGCAGGGTCGGTTACGAGCAGTACTTC
CDR3: CASRVGYEQYF

J: TRBJ2-2
length: 17
V: TRBV11-1
D: TRBD2
size: few
DNA: TGTGCCAGCAGCTCCCGACTAGCCGCTAGGGACACCGGGGAGCTGTTTTTT
CDR3: CASSSRLAARDTGELFF

J: TRBJ2-1
length: 15
V: TRBV5-1
D: NA
size: NA
DNA: TGCGCCAGCAGCTTGGACAGGGCAAGATTTGACGAGCAGTTCTTC
CDR3: CASSLDRARFDEQFF

J: TRBJ2-4
length: 14
V: TRBV5-1
D: TRBD2
size: NA
DNA: TGCGCCAGCAGTGCGACTAGCCGAGGGGACATTCAGTACTTC
CDR3: CASSATSRGDIQYF

J: TRBJ2-7
length: 12
V: TRBV10-3
D: NA
size: many
DNA: TGTGCCATCAGTGAGCCAGAAGCGGGGCAGTACTTC
CDR3: CAISEPEAGQYF

J: TRBJ2-1
length: 14
V: TRBV12-3/TRBV12-4
D: NA
size: NA
DNA: TGTGCCAGCAGTTTCCAGCAGGGGTACAATGAGCAGTTCTTC
CDR3: CASSFQQGYNEQFF

J: TRBJ2-7
length: 13
V: TRBV29-1
D: NA
size: many
DNA: TGCAGCGTTGAAGGACAGTATACCTACGAGCAGTACTTC
CDR3: CSVEGQYTYEQYF

J: TRBJ2-7
length: 17
V: TRBV3-1
D: TRBD2
size: NA
DNA: TGTGCCAGCAGCCAGGGGACTAGCGGGACTTATCCCTACGAGCAGTACTTC
CDR3: CASSQGTSGTYPYEQYF

J: TRBJ2-2
length: 16
V: TRBV3-1
D: TRBD2
size: few
DNA: TGTGCCAGCAGCCAAGAGAGACTAGCGATCACCGGGGAGCTGTTTTTT
CDR3: CASSQERLAITGELFF

J: TRBJ2-7
length: 13
V: TRBV20-1
D: TRBD2
size: many
DNA: TGCAGTTTTGGCGGGGGAAGCTCCTACGAGCAGTACTTC
CDR3: CSFGGGSSYEQYF

J: TRBJ1-5
length: 13
V: TRBV12-3/TRBV12-4
D: NA
size: many
DNA: TGTGCCAGCAGTTGGACGGTTGATCAGCCCCAGCATTTT
CDR3: CASSWTVDQPQHF

J: TRBJ2-7
length: 15
V: TRBV20-1
D: TRBD2
size: many
DNA: TGCAGTGCTCACGATAAGTGGACTAGTAACTACGAGCAGTACTTC
CDR3: CSAHDKWTSNYEQYF